This paragraph covers one TCR beta chain sequence. Antigen specificity is unknown. The data originate from a study of cytomegalovirus exposure and HLA in healthy donors. Study observations and caveats: Presence/absence analyses assumed roughly uniform sequencing depth across donors. By a later analysis, the bulk of CMV-associated TCR beta chains appeared HLA-restricted.

This PCR relied on a set of 60 Vbeta primers and 13 Jbeta primers. Generated by immunoSEQ multiplex PCR, the TCRdb table keeps only in-frame clones and is missing some. This sample has approximately 170,000 clones, with around 85% found just once. The clonotype was recovered from a boy aged 2-15 years in good health and CMV-seronegative. Specimen: PBMCs.

The CDR3 coding sequence is TGTGCCAGGCACAGCAAGACCCTCACAGATACGCAGTATTTT. This encodes CARHSKTLTDTQYF. This chain links TRBV6-7 with TRBJ2-3, with D uncertain. TRBV6-7 is an open reading frame, and its role is uncertain. This CDR3 has 14 residues. V was pared by 9 bases and J by 2 bases, with 15 bases between.